Listed below are T cell receptor beta chains from one sample, sequenced in a study of blood T cell repertoires in COVID-19. The table came from immunoSEQ multiplex PCR; TCRdb's copy has only in-frame clones and leaves some out. This table holds some 260,000 clones, roughly 90% found once. The sample taken for sequencing was PBMCs or T cells enriched from blood (not recorded which). The receptors come from a woman in her thirties with acute COVID-19. CDR3s include the opening cysteine and the closing phenylalanine or tryptophan. The D gene is left open where the match is weak. Rows give clone size only sometimes, using once, few, many, or a class for an expanded clone.

j_call d_call clone_size v_call cdr3_aa cdr3_nt
TRBJ1-6 - - TRBV7-2 CASSLGRGGSPLHF TGTGCCAGCAGCTTAGGCAGGGGCGGTTCACCCCTCCACTTT
TRBJ1-5 - - TRBV19 CASRAGPGNQPQHF TGTGCCAGCCGTGCCGGCCCGGGGAATCAGCCCCAGCATTTT
TRBJ1-1 TRBD1 - TRBV2 CASSGRDRGLMVAFF TGTGCCAGCAGTGGCCGGGACAGGGGGCTGATGGTAGCTTTCTTT
TRBJ2-1 TRBD1 - TRBV2 CASRGGTGGSYNEQFF TGTGCCAGCAGGGGAGGGACAGGGGGTTCCTACAATGAGCAGTTCTTC
TRBJ1-1 TRBD1 - TRBV7-9 CASSLALTGGNTEAFF TGTGCCAGCAGCTTAGCCCTGACAGGGGGCAACACTGAAGCTTTCTTT
TRBJ1-1 TRBD1 once TRBV4-2 CASSQAQGSGITEAFF TGTGCCAGCAGCCAAGCACAGGGGTCGGGTATAACTGAAGCTTTCTTT
TRBJ1-5 TRBD1 few TRBV9 CASSTTGEYQPQHF TGTGCCAGCAGCACGACAGGGGAGTATCAGCCCCAGCATTTT
TRBJ2-3 - once TRBV27 CASGSLGLSTDTQYF TGTGCCAGCGGGAGTCTTGGACTCAGCACAGATACGCAGTATTTT
TRBJ1-1 - - TRBV5-4 CASSYSTNTEAFF TGTGCCAGCAGCTATAGTACGAACACTGAAGCTTTCTTT
TRBJ2-7 TRBD1 - TRBV5-4 CASSLAGRDRRTYEQYF TGTGCCAGCAGCTTGGCAGGTCGGGACAGGAGAACCTACGAGCAGTACTTC
TRBJ1-2 TRBD1 - TRBV10-3 CAISQGARGYTF TGTGCCATCAGTCAGGGGGCTAGAGGCTACACCTTC
TRBJ1-1 - once TRBV5-1 CASSWTHLRNTEAFF TGCGCCAGCAGCTGGACACATCTCAGGAACACTGAAGCTTTCTTT
TRBJ2-5 TRBD2 - TRBV10-3 CAISPLSGGAEETQYF TGTGCCATCAGTCCTCTAAGCGGGGGGGCTGAAGAGACCCAGTACTTC
TRBJ1-4 - - TRBV5-1 CASRNSTGGKLFF TGCGCCAGTAGAAATTCGACGGGTGGGAAACTGTTTTTT
TRBJ2-2 - - TRBV27 CASRGRGFANTGELFF TGTGCCAGCAGGGGACGGGGGTTTGCGAACACCGGGGAGCTGTTTTTT
TRBJ2-7 TRBD2 - TRBV7-2 CASSLKLAGGRTSYEQYF TGTGCCAGCAGCCTCAAACTAGCGGGGGGGCGCACCTCCTACGAGCAGTACTTC
TRBJ1-1 - - TRBV6-5 CASRVTGSRPEAFF TGTGCCAGCAGGGTAACAGGGAGCAGACCTGAAGCTTTCTTT
TRBJ2-7 - - TRBV5-1 CASSPGDSYEQYF TGCGCCAGCAGCCCGGGGGACAGCTACGAGCAGTACTTC
TRBJ1-3 - - TRBV7-9 CASSPRGNTGNTIYF TGTGCCAGCAGCCCCAGAGGTAACACTGGAAACACCATATATTTT
TRBJ1-4 - - TRBV7-6 CASSYGVATNEKLFF TGTGCCAGCAGCTACGGGGTGGCAACTAATGAAAAACTGTTTTTT
TRBJ2-7 TRBD2 - TRBV3-1/TRBV3-2 CASSQRRLAGADEQYF TGTGCCAGCAGCCAACGGAGGCTAGCGGGGGCGGACGAGCAGTACTTC
TRBJ1-6 - - TRBV9 CASSAREGGGNSPLHF TGTGCCAGCAGCGCGAGGGAAGGAGGTGGAAATTCACCCCTCCACTTT
TRBJ1-2 - - TRBV27 CASSPGIANYGYTF TGTGCCAGCAGTCCAGGGATAGCTAACTATGGCTACACCTTC
TRBJ2-7 TRBD2 few TRBV15 CATSRERTSEEQYF TGTGCCACCAGCAGAGAACGGACTAGCGAGGAGCAGTACTTC
TRBJ2-2 TRBD1 - TRBV4-3 CASSQVHGGQGNTGELFF TGCGCCAGCAGCCAAGTTCACGGGGGACAGGGTAACACCGGGGAGCTGTTTTTT
TRBJ2-7 TRBD1 few TRBV7-9 CASSGRPQGEASSYEQYF TGTGCCAGCAGCGGTCGACCACAGGGGGAAGCAAGCTCCTACGAGCAGTACTTC
TRBJ1-1 TRBD1 - TRBV2 CAFQGEPTEAFF TGTGCCTTTCAGGGGGAGCCAACTGAAGCTTTCTTT
TRBJ2-7 TRBD1 once TRBV28 CASSSRDSSYEQYF TGTGCCAGCAGTAGCCGGGACAGCTCCTACGAGCAGTACTTC
TRBJ1-4 - - TRBV6-5 CASSYPHRDLNEKLFF TGTGCCAGCAGTTATCCGCACCGGGATCTTAATGAAAAACTGTTTTTT
TRBJ2-1 - - TRBV13 CASSELRAGEQFF TGTGCCAGCAGCGAGCTTAGAGCGGGTGAGCAGTTCTTC
TRBJ1-2 - - TRBV9 CASTIPGSYGYTF TGTGCCAGCACCATCCCAGGGTCCTATGGCTACACCTTC
TRBJ2-7 - - TRBV2 CASSEQTVSYEQYF TGTGCCAGCAGTGAGCAGACAGTTTCCTACGAGCAGTACTTC
TRBJ2-1 TRBD1 - TRBV2 CASSDRQGANNEQFF TGTGCCAGCAGTGACCGACAGGGGGCGAACAATGAGCAGTTCTTC
TRBJ2-1 TRBD2 - TRBV28 CASRAVGVGRGEQFF TGTGCCAGCAGGGCGGTGGGAGTCGGGAGGGGTGAGCAGTTCTTC
TRBJ2-7 - - TRBV21-1 CARQGYLSYEQYF TGTGCCAGACAGGGTTACCTCTCCTACGAGCAGTACTTC
TRBJ2-1 - - TRBV24-1 CATSESREEQFF TGTGCCACCAGTGAGTCCCGGGAGGAGCAGTTCTTC
TRBJ2-2 - - TRBV11-3 CASSRGGLDTGELFF TGTGCCAGCAGCCGAGGGGGTTTGGACACCGGGGAGCTGTTTTTT
TRBJ2-5 - once TRBV6-5 CASSAGGLGTQYF TGTGCCAGTTCCGCCGGGGGGCTCGGGACCCAGTACTTC
TRBJ2-1 TRBD2 - TRBV18 CASSPRPSGSNEQFF TGTGCCAGCTCACCCCGGCCTAGCGGGAGTAATGAGCAGTTCTTC
TRBJ2-5 TRBD2 - TRBV6-1 CASSELPWGLLAGPEGETQYF TGTGCCAGCAGTGAACTACCATGGGGGTTGCTAGCGGGGCCAGAAGGAGAGACCCAGTACTTC
TRBJ2-7 TRBD2 - TRBV2 CASIETSGGYYEQYF TGTGCCAGCATAGAGACTAGCGGGGGATACTACGAGCAGTACTTC
TRBJ2-1 TRBD1 - TRBV7-2 CASSSRTGYNEQFF TGTGCCAGCAGCTCGAGGACAGGGTACAATGAGCAGTTCTTC
TRBJ1-5 TRBD1 once TRBV9 CASSGTGGNQPQHF TGTGCCAGCAGCGGAACAGGGGGCAATCAGCCCCAGCATTTT
TRBJ2-2 TRBD2 - TRBV7-3 CASSPHPGLAGGLNTGELFF TGTGCCAGCAGCCCACACCCGGGACTAGCGGGGGGCCTGAACACCGGGGAGCTGTTTTTT
TRBJ2-2 TRBD2 - TRBV9 CASNSGDSSGELFF TGTGCCAGCAATAGCGGGGATTCATCCGGGGAGCTGTTTTTT
TRBJ1-3 TRBD1 - TRBV2 CASSVTGTGNTIYF TGTGCCAGCAGTGTGACAGGGACTGGAAACACCATATATTTT
TRBJ1-1 - - TRBV5-5 CASSLTQSTEAFF TGTGCCAGCAGCTTGACACAGAGCACTGAAGCTTTCTTT
TRBJ2-3 - - TRBV21-1 CASSKVSRPHRDFTDTQYF TGTGCCAGCAGCAAAGTCTCGCGCCCGCACAGGGATTTCACAGATACGCAGTATTTT
TRBJ1-1 - - TRBV21-1 CASSPWARRTEAFF TGTGCCAGCAGCCCGTGGGCTCGGAGGACTGAAGCTTTCTTT
TRBJ1-5 - - TRBV2 CASYGGGNQPQHF TGTGCCAGCTACGGGGGAGGCAATCAGCCCCAGCATTTT
TRBJ1-5 - - TRBV7-8 CASSLGTGNQPQHF TGTGCCAGCAGCTTAGGGACGGGGAATCAGCCCCAGCATTTT
TRBJ2-4 - - TRBV4-1 CASSQPGDKNIQYF TGCGCCAGCAGCCAACCCGGTGATAAAAACATTCAGTACTTC
TRBJ1-2 - - TRBV7-6 CASSLASRGGSEGYTF TGTGCCAGCAGCTTAGCGTCAAGGGGGGGATCGGAAGGCTACACCTTC
TRBJ2-3 - - TRBV2 CASGGGLPADTQYF TGTGCCAGCGGAGGGGGCCTCCCGGCAGATACGCAGTATTTT
TRBJ2-5 TRBD2 - TRBV5-1 CASSLTSGVETQYF TGCGCCAGCAGCTTAACTAGCGGGGTTGAGACCCAGTACTTC
TRBJ1-3 - - TRBV4-2 CASSQDPPFRSGNTIYF TGTGCCAGCAGCCAAGATCCCCCGTTCAGGTCTGGAAACACCATATATTTT